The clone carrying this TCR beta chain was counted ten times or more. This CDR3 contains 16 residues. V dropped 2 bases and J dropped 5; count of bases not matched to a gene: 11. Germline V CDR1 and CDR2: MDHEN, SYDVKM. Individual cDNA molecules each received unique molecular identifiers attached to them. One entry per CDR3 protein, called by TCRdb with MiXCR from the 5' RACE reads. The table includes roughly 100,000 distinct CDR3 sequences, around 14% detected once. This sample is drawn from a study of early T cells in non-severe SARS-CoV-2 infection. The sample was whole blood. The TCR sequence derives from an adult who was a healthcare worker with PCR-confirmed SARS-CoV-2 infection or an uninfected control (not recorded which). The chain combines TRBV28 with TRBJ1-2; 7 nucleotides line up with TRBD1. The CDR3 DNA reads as TGTGCCAGCAGTTTACCCCAGGGGGGGAAGGGGTATGGCTACACCTTC. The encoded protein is CASSLPQGGKGYGYTF.